The source of this TCR beta chain is a study of cytomegalovirus exposure and HLA in healthy donors. Study overall: Around four fifths of 350 to 400 genotyped donors fell in the Caucasian-associated ancestry cluster. General study findings and limits: Immune exposure information comprised only CMV serostatus.

Germline CDR1 is SSHAT and CDR2 is FNYEAQ (reference sequence). The CDR3 covers 13 residues. Trimming removed 3 bases at V and 7 bases at J, with 9 bases between. A note on this clone: Its specificity is not known.

It was with 60 Vbeta and 13 Jbeta primers that the PCR ran. Libraries were prepared by immunoSEQ multiplex PCR; TCRdb keeps only in-frame clonotypes and omits some of them. The sample includes 57,000 or so clones, 70% to 80% of them seen just once. Sequenced input: PBMCs. The chain recombines TRBV7-7 with TRBJ2-2; weak D call: TRBD1 (5 bases). This clonotype originated in a woman in her fifties or sixties in good health and CMV-seropositive. Written as DNA, the CDR3 is TGTGCCAGCAGCTTCTCAGGGTTCGGGGAGCTGTTTTTT. Its translation is CASSFSGFGELFF. The variable domain in full, completed from reference TRBV7-7 and TRBJ2-2, reads GAGVSQSPRYKVTKRGQDVTLRCDPISSHATLYWYQQALGQGPEFLTYFNYEAQPDKSGLPSDRFSAERPEGSISTLTIQRTEQRDSAMYRCASSFSGFGELFFGEGSRLTVL.